The text below deals with one T cell receptor (beta chain). Its specificity is not known. This specimen comes from a study of T cell responses to AZD1222 COVID-19 vaccine. At the level of the study: Second-dose timings of about 4 or about 12 weeks were pooled. Overall study results and limits: White British people made up most donors, females outnumbered males, and clonal diversity was possibly underestimated.

Clones were sequenced by immunoSEQ multiplex PCR, and TCRdb holds only the in-frame ones, with some missing. The repertoire has 130,000 or so clones, 93% of them found once; the top ten carry around 3.1%. The germline V gene has CDR1 KGHSH and CDR2 LQKENI. The CDR3 has 14 residues. V lost 0 bases and J lost 5; bases outside the gene matches: 3. The source material was peripheral blood, sampled on day 0 of AZD1222 vaccination. This rearrangement joins TRBV18 to TRBJ2-7; TRBD2 aligns across 8 bases. The TCR comes from an adult in good health. The CDR3 sequence: CASSPPGLVNEQYF. The CDR3 nucleotides read TGTGCCAGCTCACCACCGGGACTAGTCAACGAGCAGTACTTC.